This T cell receptor beta chain was documented in a study of blood T cell repertoires in COVID-19. Here immunoSEQ multiplex PCR was the method, and the copy in TCRdb shows in-frame clones only, minus some. The sample contains a few hundred thousand clones, 80% of which appear only once. This CDR3 has 16 residues. With V trimmed by 3 bases and J by 4 bases, 6 bases remained unmatched. Germline V lookup: CDR1 LGHDT, CDR2 YNNKEL (reference sequence). This rearrangement joins TRBV3-1 (or the pseudogene TRBV3-2) to TRBJ2-1; 10 nucleotides agree with TRBD2. The clonotype originates from a woman between 40 and 55 years old with acute COVID-19. The material sequenced was PBMCs or T cells enriched from blood (not recorded which). The CDR3: CASSQPTSGFYNEQFF. The CDR3 DNA follows: TGTGCCAGCAGCCAGCCGACTAGCGGGTTTTACAATGAGCAGTTCTTC.